This T cell receptor beta chain was recovered during a study of blood T cell repertoires in COVID-19. TCRdb's copy holds only in-frame clones and misses some; the assay was immunoSEQ multiplex PCR. The table has 200,000 to 250,000 clones, around 90% seen once; the top ten hold about 1.3%. Sequencing was carried out using peripheral blood. This receptor was taken from a man in his thirties or forties with acute or convalescent COVID-19.

The CDR3 sequence is CASSSPGREFRGTQYF. CDR3 DNA sequence: TGTGCCAGCAGTTCTCCGGGGCGGGAGTTTAGAGGTACGCAGTATTTT. The gene calls are TRBV5-6 and TRBJ2-3; 7 nucleotides line up with TRBD2. CDR1 SGHDT and CDR2 YYEEEE come from the germline V gene. V trimming: 5 bases; J trimming: 8 bases; junction bases outside the gene matches: 17. This CDR3 comprises 16 residues.